These 21 T cell receptor beta chains share one sample of origin, sequenced in a study of cytomegalovirus exposure and HLA in healthy donors. Amplification used 60 Vbeta primers and 13 Jbeta primers. The method was immunoSEQ multiplex PCR; TCRdb's version includes in-frame clones alone and lacks a portion of them. Of 90,000 to 150,000 clones in the sample, approximately 79% were seen once. The specimen was PBMCs. The receptors stem from a man aged 45 to 65 in good health and CMV-seropositive.

The chain links TRBV7-6 to TRBJ2-7; D gene ambiguous. The CDR3 has 13 amino acids. CDR1 SGHVS and CDR2 FNYEAQ come from the germline V gene. The V end was cut by 4 bases, the J end by 0 bases, with 7 bases between. The DNA for the CDR3 is TGTGCCAGCAGCTCGGGTCTCTCCTACGAGCAGTACTTC. Translated: CASSSGLSYEQYF.

The V call is TRBV11-3, the J call TRBJ2-3; maybe TRBD2 (6 bases). V lost 5 bases to trimming and J lost 2 bases, with 17 bases between them. The CDR3 sequence is 16 residues long. Germline V gene data show CDR1 as SGHNT and CDR2 as YENEEA. CDR3 region: CASSPRQRAYTDTQYF. The CDR3 nucleotides read TGTGCCAGCAGCCCGCGACAGCGGGCGTACACAGATACGCAGTATTTT.

This rearrangement joins TRBV7-2 to TRBJ2-1; 12 bases are shared with TRBD2. Germline assignment: CDR1 SGHTA and CDR2 FQGNSA. This CDR3 has 15 amino acids. V lost 4 bases to trimming and J lost 9 bases; unmatched junction nucleotides: 7. In DNA form, the CDR3 reads TGTGCCAGCAGCTCTCTAGCGGGGGGGCGAGGTGAGCAGTTCTTC. It specifies CASSSLAGGRGEQFF.

J is TRBJ2-1 and V is TRBV5-1, with 10 bases aligning to TRBD2. Unmatched junction bases numbered 5, after V lost 4 bases and J lost 4 bases. The CDR3 totals 15 residues. CDR1 and CDR2 from the germline V gene are SGHRS and YFSETQ. The CDR3 coding sequence is TGCGCCAGCAGCATATCTAGCGGGAGATACAATGAGCAGTTCTTC. This translates into CASSISSGRYNEQFF.

This clone was observed a few times. The chain combines TRBV5-1 with TRBJ2-5; 7 nucleotides match TRBD2. V lost 4 bases and J lost 3; bases outside the gene matches: 9. This CDR3 comprises 15 residues. CDR1 and CDR2 (germline): SGHRS, YFSETQ. This CDR3 is CASSPLVAGEETQYF. In DNA, the CDR3 is TGCGCCAGCAGCCCCCTAGTGGCGGGGGAAGAGACCCAGTACTTC.

The rearrangement joins TRBV7-2 to TRBJ2-3, with 8 bases fitting TRBD2. Germline CDR1 SGHTA, CDR2 FQGNSA. This CDR3 comprises 16 residues. J was trimmed by 5 bases and V by 1 base; bases with no gene match: 8. The CDR3 nucleotides read TGTGCCAGCAGCTTAGGAGGAGCGGGAGTGGGAGATACGCAGTATTTT. This codes for CASSLGGAGVGDTQYF.

This clone has just a few counts. J is TRBJ2-3 and V is TRBV5-4, with D uncertain. This CDR3 is built from 17 residues. Trimming stripped 4 bases from V and 0 bases from J, with 18 bases between. Germline CDR1 SGHNT, CDR2 YYREEE (reference sequence). In DNA form, the CDR3 reads TGTGCCAGCAGCAAAACCGCCTATCTCACTAGCACAGATACGCAGTATTTT. This gives the protein CASSKTAYLTSTDTQYF. Using reference TRBV5-4 and TRBJ2-3 for the parts outside the CDR3, the full variable domain is ETGVTQSPTHLIKTRGQQVTLRCSSQSGHNTVSWYQQALGQGPQFIFQYYREEENGRGNFPPRFSGLQFPNYSSELNVNALELDDSALYLCASSKTAYLTSTDTQYFGPGTRLTVL.

The gene calls are TRBV5-1 and TRBJ2-2; D might be TRBD2 (6 bases). The germline CDR1 and CDR2 sequences are SGHRS and YFSETQ. The CDR3 consists of 15 residues. V lost 5 bases and J lost 0, with 11 bases in between. The CDR3, as DNA: TGCGCCAGCAGGGAGGGGTTGGCGAACACCGGGGAGCTGTTTTTT. Protein sequence: CASREGLANTGELFF. The entire variable domain, with the rest obtained from reference TRBV5-1 and TRBJ2-2, is as follows: KAGVTQTPRYLIKTRGQQVTLSCSPISGHRSVSWYQQTPGQGLQFLFEYFSETQRNKGNFPGRFSGRQFSNSRSEMNVSTLELGDSALYLCASREGLANTGELFFGEGSRLTVL.

A single count supports this clone. V is TRBV6-5 and J is TRBJ1-1; no firm D call. Germline-derived CDR1 and CDR2 are MNHEY and SVGAGI. Trimming left V 6 bases short and J 7 bases short, with 18 bases between. The CDR3 has 14 amino acids. In nucleotides, the CDR3 is TGTGCCAGCAGGACGCCTCGGGAGCACGGTGAAGCTTTCTTT. This codes for CASRTPREHGEAFF.

The V call is TRBV5-1, the J call TRBJ2-7, with TRBD2 identical over 9 bases. V lost 8 bases, J lost 3 bases, and 6 bases stayed unmatched. There are 13 residues in the CDR3. CDR1 and CDR2 from the germline V gene are SGHRS and YFSETQ. The CDR3 DNA sequence: TGCGCCAGTCGGACTAGCGCATACTACGAGCAGTACTTC. Translated, it gives CASRTSAYYEQYF.

This rearrangement joins TRBV7-2 to TRBJ1-1; D gene ambiguous. This CDR3 has 14 residues. The ends were cut back, 1 base at V and 3 bases at J, with 9 bases in the middle. Germline-derived CDR1 and CDR2 are SGHTA and FQGNSA. CDR3 nucleotides: TGTGCCAGCAGCTTAGTCTCCTCGGACACTGAAGCTTTCTTT. Translated, it gives CASSLVSSDTEAFF. Using reference TRBV7-2 and TRBJ1-1 for the parts outside the CDR3, the full variable domain is GAGVSQSPSNKVTEKGKDVELRCDPISGHTALYWYRQSLGQGLEFLIYFQGNSAPDKSGLPSDRFSAERTGGSVSTLTIQRTQQEDSAVYLCASSLVSSDTEAFFGQGTRLTVV.

The rearrangement joins TRBV10-3 to TRBJ2-2; 8 bases line up with TRBD2. Per the germline V gene, CDR1 is ENHRY and CDR2 is SYGVKD. CDR3 size: 15 residues. The J segment lost 6 bases and the V segment lost 2 bases, leaving 5 bases of the junction unmatched. DNA for the CDR3: TGTGCCATCAGTGAGAGTCGGGGGGGTGCCGGGGAGCTGTTTTTT. This codes for CAISESRGGAGELFF.

A word on this clone: The sample holds other DNA sequences that translate to the same CDR3. The V and J genes are TRBV6-5 and TRBJ1-1; 8 positions match TRBD1. From germline, CDR1 is MNHEY and CDR2 SVGAGI. This CDR3 has 14 residues. V was clipped by 2 bases and J by 1 base; unmatched bases: 0. CDR3 sequence reads: CASSYGQGNTEAFF. The CDR3 coding sequence is TGTGCCAGCAGTTACGGACAGGGGAACACTGAAGCTTTCTTT.

This clone was seen only once. The genes are TRBV7-9 and TRBJ1-1; 11 positions match TRBD1. The junction had 4 bases not matched to a gene; V was cut back by 6 bases and J by 4 bases. Germline V gene sequence: CDR1 SEHNR, CDR2 FQNEAQ (reference sequence). CDR3 length equals 14 residues. The CDR3 coding sequence is TGTGCCAGCAGACCCGGGACAGGGGGCACTGAAGCTTTCTTT. It yields the protein CASRPGTGGTEAFF.

The count of this clone is one. At one end the junction does not follow the germline gene, possibly because of a read error. The gene calls are TRBV13 and TRBJ2-7, with D tentatively TRBD1 (6 bases). The CDR3 sequence is 12 residues long. Germline values: CDR1 PRHDT, CDR2 FYEKMQ (reference sequence). In DNA form, the CDR3 reads TGTGCCAGCAGCTTAGGCACAGGGTCTTCGGTCTTC. Residues: CASSLGTGSSVF.

V is TRBV6-1 and J is TRBJ2-1; 9 bases align to TRBD2. This CDR3 has 14 amino acids. The trim removed 4 bases at V and 9 bases at J, leaving 7 bases unmatched. Per germline, CDR1 MNHNS and CDR2 SASEGT. CDR3 in amino acids: CASSGSGSFFEQFF. The CDR3 DNA sequence: TGTGCCAGCAGTGGTAGCGGGAGCTTCTTTGAGCAGTTCTTC.

This clone was seen more than once but under ten times. The chain employs TRBV18 and TRBJ2-5; 9 bases agree with TRBD2. This CDR3 has 14 residues. Germline CDR1 KGHSH, CDR2 LQKENI. The trim removed 3 bases at V and 4 bases at J, leaving 3 bases unmatched. The CDR3 here is CASSPRGGRETQYF. The CDR3 DNA reads as TGTGCCAGCTCACCGCGGGGGGGAAGAGAGACCCAGTACTTC.

DNA for the CDR3: TGTGCCAGCAGTTCCGACAGGGGAAGCAATCAGCCCCAGCATTTT. It specifies CASSSDRGSNQPQHF. The rearrangement links TRBV6-5 to TRBJ1-5; 8 bases are a match to TRBD1. CDR3 length: 15 amino acids. Germline assignment: CDR1 MNHEY and CDR2 SVGAGI. After removal of 4 bases from V and 1 base from J, the junction contained 3 bases not matched to a gene.

Regarding this clone: The junction departs from the called germline gene at one end, perhaps through a read error. The chain is built from TRBV7-2 and TRBJ2-3, with 11 bases fitting TRBD2. Per germline, CDR1 SGHTA and CDR2 FQGNSA. CDR3 length: 15 amino acids. CDR3 nucleotides: TGTGCCAGCAGCCTAGCGGGGGGACCCACAGATACGCAGTATTTT. This encodes CASSLAGGPTDTQYF.

This chain uses TRBV7-5 with TRBJ2-7; TRBD2, the D gene given by the table, was not confirmed from the DNA. TRBV7-5 represents a pseudogene. The CDR3 runs 16 residues. CDR3 nucleotides: TGTGCCAGAAGCAGCGGGACTAGCGGGATTGTGGACGAGCAGTACTTC. Translating it yields CARSSGTSGIVDEQYF.

The chain is built from TRBV28 and TRBJ1-2, with 7 bases lining up with TRBD1. V shed 3 bases and J 6 bases; nucleotides not matched to a gene: 4. This CDR3 is 13 amino acids long. In germline, CDR1 is MDHEN, CDR2 SYDVKM. The DNA of the CDR3 is TGTGCCAGCAGTTTTCCAGGGGGGAATGGCTACACCTTC. This translates into CASSFPGGNGYTF.